These 4 T cell receptor beta chains were sequenced from one sample in a study of cytomegalovirus exposure and HLA in healthy donors. PCR used 60 Vbeta primers and 13 Jbeta primers. The assay was immunoSEQ multiplex PCR, and TCRdb's table has in-frame clones only and misses some. Here the sample spans 200,000 to 250,000 clones, under 80% being singletons. Sequencing was performed on PBMCs. These receptors originate from a woman aged 25 to 39 in good health and CMV-seronegative.

V usage is TRBV5-1 and J usage is TRBJ1-5; 9 bases agree with TRBD1. This CDR3 contains 15 residues. V lost 4 bases and J lost 4; bases outside the gene matches: 6. The germline V gene has CDR1 SGHRS and CDR2 YFSETQ. The CDR3 DNA follows: TGCGCCAGCAGCGAACAGGGGGCTGGAAATCAGCCCCAGCATTTT. This encodes CASSEQGAGNQPQHF.

This chain uses TRBV19 with TRBJ2-1; 9 nucleotides agree with TRBD2. CDR3 length: 17 residues. CDR1 and CDR2 (germline): LNHDA, SQIVND (reference sequence). The J segment lost 4 bases and the V segment lost 1 base, leaving 8 bases of the junction unmatched. This CDR3 is CASSIGDLSGGYNEQFF. For the CDR3, the DNA is TGTGCCAGTAGTATAGGGGACCTTAGCGGGGGTTACAATGAGCAGTTCTTC.

The rearrangement links TRBV11-2 to TRBJ2-1, with 8 bases lining up with TRBD2. The V gene end was trimmed by 5 bases and the J gene end by 2 bases; junction bases not matched to a gene: 5. This CDR3 contains 15 residues. Per germline, CDR1 SGHAT and CDR2 FQNNGV. The CDR3 DNA reads as TGTGCCAGCAGCCCAGCGGGACTAGCCTACAATGAGCAGTTCTTC. It yields the protein CASSPAGLAYNEQFF.

This rearrangement joins TRBV6-1 to TRBJ1-3; D unclear. There are 14 residues in the CDR3. Trimming pared 7 bases from V and 0 bases from J, leaving 10 bases between. Per germline, CDR1 MNHNS and CDR2 SASEGT. CDR3 coding DNA: TGTGCCAGCACTTCTATATCCTCTGGAAACACCATATATTTT. As protein: CASTSISSGNTIYF.